This T cell receptor (beta chain) originates from a study of blood T cell repertoires in COVID-19 (dated by TCRdb to the early 2020s). About the study as a whole: The collaborator samples originated in the United States, Italy and Spain and spanned the acute and convalescent phases of COVID-19. HLA class I and class II types, where available, came from metadata supplied by the sample provider rather than from assay-based typing. Nearly every sample came with metadata listing a de-identified subject ID, COVID-19 status, age in years and sex. The dataset comprised deeply sampled blood TCRbeta repertoires from subjects exposed to, actively infected with, or recovered from COVID-19. The prospective study material was composed of cDNA or gDNA derived from T cells, B-cell-depleted T cells, or PBMCs. A freely available public database, intended as a resource for researchers studying the immune response to SARS-CoV-2, is where the repertoires were released. The samples were drawn from the first 160 participants of the ongoing ImmuneRACE study and from 1,200 or so subjects provided by 6 global collaborators.

TCRbeta CDR3 regions were amplified from genomic DNA using the immunoSEQ Assay, a bias-controlled multiplex PCR. Turning to the authors' computational methods: The number of nucleated cells in each sample was estimated by amplification of reference gene primers within the assay. Sequence reads were collapsed and filtered to measure the absolute abundance of every unique TCRbeta CDR3 rearrangement. For each sample, productive Simpson clonality was calculated as the square root of Simpson's diversity index over productive rearrangements. TCRdb stores this immuneACCESS table with in-frame sequences only. Part of the clones is absent; in the studies checked, under half of the shortfall reflects unresolved V genes, and no reason is known for the rest. Clone size and V and J calls were adopted from that table, with D and trimming inferred from the DNA. This sample is represented by 100,000 to 150,000 clones; roughly 90% of them were singletons. The top ten hold 6.5% to 9% of the sample.

The collaborating institutions used their own protocols to collect whole blood in K2EDTA tubes. Collaborator samples were shipped for TCRbeta analysis as frozen whole blood, isolated PBMCs, or DNA extracted from either sample type. From a lookup of the germline V gene, CDR1 and CDR2 are SGHTS and YDEGEE. The CDR3, cysteine through phenylalanine, is 14 amino acids long. Of all the DNA, just the CDR3 is kept, 42 bases in frame from base 1. Compared with germline, V lacks 7 bases and J lacks 6 bases; bases without a gene match: 9. General study outcomes and caveats: How much clinical and demographic metadata was included differed by source and by participant, and the metadata was provided uncurated.

Only a few counts were recorded for this clone. This clone's antigen is unknown. It has no much larger one-base neighbor in the sample; base qualities were not kept. The sequencing input was peripheral blood. This chain is built from TRBV5-8 and TRBJ2-1; 8 middle bases align to TRBD2. The clonotype was recovered from a man aged 45 to 65 with acute or convalescent COVID-19. The DNA sequence is given as TGTGCCAGCTCAGCGGGAGTAGTTGGCAATGAGCAGTTCTTC. This encodes CASSAGVVGNEQFF.